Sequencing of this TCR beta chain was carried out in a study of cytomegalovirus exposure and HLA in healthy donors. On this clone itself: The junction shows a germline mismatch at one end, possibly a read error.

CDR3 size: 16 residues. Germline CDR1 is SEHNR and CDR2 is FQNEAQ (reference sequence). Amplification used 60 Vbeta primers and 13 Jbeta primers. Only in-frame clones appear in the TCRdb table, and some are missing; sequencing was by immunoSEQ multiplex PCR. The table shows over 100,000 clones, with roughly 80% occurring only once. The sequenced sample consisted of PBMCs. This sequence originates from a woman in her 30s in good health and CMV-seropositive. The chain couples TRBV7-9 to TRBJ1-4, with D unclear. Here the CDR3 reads CSSSLEVTTTNEKLFF. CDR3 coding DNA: TGTTCCAGCAGCTTAGAGGTCACTACAACTAATGAAAAACTGTTTTTT.